One T cell receptor beta chain is described in this entry. About 0.5 to 1 ug RNA was reverse transcribed with random hexamers. TCRdb itself ran the immunoSEQ multiplex PCR reads through MiXCR, one entry per CDR3 protein. The sample lists 190,000 or so distinct CDR3 sequences; about 95% were seen once. This sample stems from a study of CD8 T cells in Susac syndrome. The CDR3 spans 13 residues. Trimming at V came to 6 bases and at J to 4 bases, leaving 2 bases not matched to a gene. Per the germline V gene, CDR1 is MNHEY and CDR2 is SVGAGI. The sample comprised CD4+ T cells from PBMCs. This clonotype was obtained from a human donor with multiple sclerosis. The V gene is TRBV6-5, the J gene TRBJ2-5, with 10 positions matching TRBD2. CDR3 bases: TGTGCCAGCAGAGCTAGCGGGGGAGAGACCCAGTACTTC. Protein: CASRASGGETQYF.